The next 26 T cell receptor beta chains were all read from a single sample in a study of post-analysis software for immune sequencing data (dated by TCRdb to about 2015). Overall study results and their limits: Roughly 5 TRBV segments, including TRBV5-6, TRBV5-1 and TRBV20-1, were significantly more frequent in patients than controls.

Their recognized antigens are unknown. Library preparation used PCR. The run used an Illumina HiSeq 2500. Unique molecular identifiers were incorporated into TCR beta cDNA libraries to reduce PCR and sequencing biases. Clones were called with MiXCR by TCRdb after fastp trimmed the public reads at Q25, and only in-frame beta chains were retained. Each entry merges the rows of one CDR3 protein and shows their most common DNA and genes. Present in this sample are roughly 670,000 distinct CDR3 sequences, approximately 60% of which were seen just once. The top ten clones comprise around 10% of the sample. Sequenced input: blood. These TCRs come from a girl aged 2 to 9 with multiple sclerosis.

The table lists this clonotype with a few counts. This chain connects TRBV12-3 or TRBV12-4 to TRBJ2-3; 10 bases fit TRBD1. This CDR3 has 15 residues. V lost 10 bases and J lost 1; bases outside the gene matches: 8. The CDR3 nucleotides read TGTGCCACCACAGTCGGACAGGGGGGCACAGATACGCAGTATTTT. Residues: CATTVGQGGTDTQYF.

V and J are TRBV18 and TRBJ1-5; D is uncertain. Trimming removed 2 bases from V and 5 bases from J, with 7 bases in between. Germline V gene lookup returns CDR1 KGHSH and CDR2 LQKENI. This CDR3 comprises 13 residues. CDR3 amino acids: CASSPGFDQPQHF. CDR3 in DNA: TGTGCCAGCTCACCAGGATTTGATCAGCCCCAGCATTTT.

The chain combines TRBV4-1 with TRBJ2-5; 7 nucleotides align to TRBD1. The J segment lost 4 bases and the V segment lost 1 base, leaving 9 bases of the junction unmatched. The CDR3 contains 16 residues. From germline, CDR1 is MGHRA and CDR2 YSYEKL. CDR3 region: CASSQGTGQRGETQYF. The DNA of the CDR3 is TGCGCCAGCAGCCAAGGGACAGGACAACGGGGAGAGACCCAGTACTTC.

The chain combines TRBV5-1 with TRBJ2-5; D is uncertain. The DNA end lines up better with TRBJ2-7; the J call may be wrong. This CDR3 is built from 14 residues. Germline V gives CDR1 SGHRS, CDR2 YFSETQ. The CDR3 DNA is TGCGCCAGCAGCTTGGGCCAGGCTTGGGACGAGCAGTACTTC. Its translation: CASSLGQAWDEQYF.

This clonotype has a single count. CDR3 sequence: CASIGQGYEQFF. In nucleotides, the CDR3 is TGCGCCAGCATTGGTCAGGGGTATGAGCAGTTCTTC. V is TRBV10-2 and J is TRBJ2-1; D perhaps matches TRBD1 (6 bases). Looked up from germline, CDR1 is WSHSY and CDR2 is SAAADI. Trimming stripped 7 bases from V and 8 bases from J, with 12 bases between. This CDR3 region has 12 residues.

This clonotype came up a few times. The gene calls are TRBV12-3 or TRBV12-4 and TRBJ2-3; 7 positions agree with TRBD1. V dropped 3 bases and J dropped 4; count of bases not matched to a gene: 1. The CDR3 sequence is 13 residues long. The CDR3 DNA follows: TGTGCCAGCAGTTTGGGGACAGCAGATACGCAGTATTTT. Amino acids: CASSLGTADTQYF.

The chain has TRBV12-3 or TRBV12-4 and TRBJ2-5, with 10 positions matching TRBD2. V gave up 1 base and J gave up 7 bases; unmatched junction bases: 9. CDR3 length: 16 residues. The CDR3 DNA reads as TGTGCCAGCAGTTTAGTCGGCCTAGCGGGAGATGGGACCCAGTACTTC. It specifies CASSLVGLAGDGTQYF.

V usage is TRBV4-1 and J usage is TRBJ2-7; TRBD1 matches at 7 bases. The V segment lost 8 bases and the J segment 2 bases; nucleotides outside the gene matches: 12. CDR3 length: 15 residues. Germline V gives CDR1 MGHRA, CDR2 YSYEKL. The chain's CDR3 is CASDPMTGFTYEQYF. CDR3 bases: TGCGCCAGCGACCCGATGACAGGGTTCACCTACGAGCAGTACTTC.

The rearrangement joins TRBV29-1 to TRBJ2-4, with D possibly being TRBD2 (6 bases). Judging by the DNA end, TRBJ2-5 fits better; the J call may be wrong. CDR3 length equals 12 residues. CDR1 is SQVTM and CDR2 is ANQGSEA in the germline V gene. The CDR3 DNA follows: TGCAGCGTTGACGGACTACGAGAGACCCAGTACTTC. This sequence encodes CSVDGLRETQYF.

This clonotype was seen a few times. The J gene is TRBJ1-2, the V gene TRBV18; D remains unclear. The CDR3 contains 13 residues. V lost 11 bases and J lost 6, with 19 bases in between. From germline, CDR1 is KGHSH and CDR2 LQKENI. The CDR3 protein is CAASLPAGNGYTF. CDR3 coding DNA: TGTGCCGCATCTTTGCCCGCCGGGAATGGCTACACCTTC.

The rearrangement links TRBV7-9 to TRBJ1-2; 8 bases match TRBD1. V trimming: 3 bases; J trimming: 3 bases; junction bases outside the gene matches: 6. Germline CDR1 reads SEHNR; CDR2 reads FQNEAQ (reference sequence). The CDR3 runs to 15 residues. The CDR3 spells CASSFMTGADYGYTF. In DNA, the CDR3 is TGTGCCAGCAGCTTCATGACAGGGGCCGACTATGGCTACACCTTC.

The chain has TRBV6-6 and TRBJ2-7; 7 positions match TRBD2. CDR1 MNHNY and CDR2 SVGAGI come from the germline V gene (reference sequence). The CDR3 totals 15 residues. V shed 0 bases and J 6 bases; nucleotides not matched to a gene: 8. CDR3 region: CASSYSRGGEIEQYF. The DNA for the CDR3 is TGTGCCAGCAGTTACTCGAGGGGAGGGGAGATCGAGCAGTACTTC.

The rearrangement uses TRBV7-2 and TRBJ2-3, with 7 positions matching TRBD1. Germline lookup yields CDR1 SGHTA and CDR2 FQGNSA. Trimming took 2 bases from V and 1 from J; bases not matched to a gene: 12. The CDR3 is made up of 18 amino acids. CDR3 coding DNA: TGTGCCAGCAGCTTATACTACCCTTCCGGACAGGGCACAGATACGCAGTATTTT. It is translated as CASSLYYPSGQGTDTQYF.

This clonotype appeared a few times. The V gene is TRBV7-9, the J gene TRBJ2-4; 7 bases fit TRBD1. Unmatched junction bases numbered 8, after V lost 6 bases and J lost 0 bases. The CDR3 contains 16 residues. Germline CDR1 SEHNR, CDR2 FQNEAQ (reference sequence). The DNA of the CDR3 is TGTGCCAGCAGATGGTCGGGACAGACAGCCAAAAACATTCAGTACTTC. Translation gives CASRWSGQTAKNIQYF.

CDR3 nucleotide sequence: TGTGCCAGCAGTTGGGCTGGGACTAAGGGCAACATTCAGTACTTC. Its translation: CASSWAGTKGNIQYF. The rearrangement links TRBV12-3 or TRBV12-4 to TRBJ2-4; 7 nucleotides agree with TRBD2. Trimming took 4 bases from V and 7 from J; bases not matched to a gene: 10. This CDR3 has 15 amino acids.

This clonotype appeared a few times. This CDR3 is CASSPPRTEAFF. CDR3 in DNA: TGTGCCAGCTCACCACCACGCACTGAAGCTTTCTTT. This sequence joins TRBV18 and TRBJ1-1; D call uncertain. The germline gives CDR1 KGHSH, CDR2 LQKENI. The CDR3 extends over 12 amino acids. The V and J ends lost 0 bases and 4 bases respectively, with 3 bases between them.

The chain combines TRBV28 with TRBJ2-6, with 9 bases identical to TRBD1. CDR3 length equals 18 residues. Germline CDR1 MDHEN, CDR2 SYDVKM. V lost 4 bases and J lost 3; bases outside the gene matches: 10. Written as DNA, the CDR3 is TGTGCCAGCAGTTCGCCCGAGGACAGGGGCTTTGGGGCCAACGTCCTGACTTTC. It yields the protein CASSSPEDRGFGANVLTF.

V usage is TRBV24-1 and J usage is TRBJ1-2, with unresolved D. This CDR3 is built from 16 residues. Germline loops: CDR1 KGHDR, CDR2 SFDVKD. With 3 bases removed from V and 8 bases from J, the gap between germline ends came to 21 bases. The CDR3 DNA is TGTGCCACCAGTGATACGCGACGCCGACCCGGGGAGGGCTACACCTTC. It translates to CATSDTRRRPGEGYTF.

In DNA form, the CDR3 reads TGCAGCGTGGGCTGGACAGGTTCTCTCGACAATGAGCAGTTCTTC. Translating gives CSVGWTGSLDNEQFF. This sequence joins TRBV29-1 and TRBJ2-1, with 7 bases matching TRBD1. This CDR3 has 15 amino acids. Looked up from germline, CDR1 is SQVTM and CDR2 is ANQGSEA. V lost 6 bases to trimming and J lost 5 bases; unmatched junction nucleotides: 13.

This chain links TRBV12-3 or TRBV12-4 with TRBJ1-2, with D possibly TRBD1 on 5 matching bases. Trimming cost V 3 bases and J 8 bases, with 13 bases left between them. The CDR3 is 13 residues long. The CDR3 nucleotides are TGTGCCAGCAGTTTTGACGGGGGGGGAGGCTACACCTTC. It translates to CASSFDGGGGYTF.

This clonotype was counted a few times. This chain joins TRBV7-8 and TRBJ2-4, with TRBD2 as a possible D gene (5 bases). Trimming pared 3 bases from V and 5 bases from J, leaving 11 bases between. Per the germline V gene, CDR1 is SGHVS and CDR2 is FQNEAQ. CDR3 length: 14 amino acids. The CDR3 region is CASSLIEGQNIQYF. CDR3 coding DNA: TGTGCCAGCAGCTTGATCGAGGGCCAAAACATTCAGTACTTC.

This clonotype was detected once. This chain uses TRBV4-2 with TRBJ2-7; D call uncertain. The CDR3 sequence is 11 residues long. Germline CDR1 is LGHNA and CDR2 is YNFKEQ. Trimming shortened V by 0 bases and J by 10 bases, and 7 bases separated the two germline ends. The CDR3 region is CASSQERTQYF. The CDR3 DNA reads TGTGCCAGCAGCCAAGAACGAACCCAGTACTTC.

The V and J genes are TRBV6-5 and TRBJ2-5; 9 bases line up with TRBD2. V lost 0 bases to trimming and J lost 4 bases; unmatched junction nucleotides: 0. Germline CDR1 is MNHEY and CDR2 is SVGAGI. CDR3 length equals 14 residues. In DNA form, the CDR3 reads TGTGCCAGCAGTTACTCTAGCGGGGGAGAGACCCAGTACTTC. This translates into CASSYSSGGETQYF.

The chain is built from TRBV10-2 and TRBJ2-5; D gene uncertain. Trimming removed 4 bases from V and 0 bases from J, with 9 bases in between. Germline-derived CDR1 and CDR2 are WSHSY and SAAADI. The CDR3 sequence is 14 residues long. CDR3 nucleotides: TGCGCCAGCAGTGGGAGTAGTAACCAAGAGACCCAGTACTTC. This gives the protein CASSGSSNQETQYF.

This clonotype was counted only a few times. V usage is TRBV7-2 and J usage is TRBJ2-4; D may be TRBD2 (6 bases). The V gene's germline CDR1 is SGHTA and CDR2 FQGNSA. The CDR3 sequence is 15 residues long. V lost 0 bases, J lost 6 bases, and 12 bases lay in between. The CDR3 here is CASSLAGGSGNIQYF. CDR3 in DNA: TGTGCCAGCAGCTTAGCCGGGGGATCGGGAAACATTCAGTACTTC.

The chain combines TRBV5-1 with TRBJ2-1; 9 positions agree with TRBD2. Losses at the gene ends were 0 bases for V and 7 bases for J; bases not matched to a gene: 5. Germline V gene lookup returns CDR1 SGHRS and CDR2 YFSETQ. This CDR3 spans 15 amino acids. The CDR3 reads CASSLGGGALNEQFF. CDR3 coding DNA: TGCGCCAGCAGCTTGGGCGGGGGGGCATTAAATGAGCAGTTCTTC.